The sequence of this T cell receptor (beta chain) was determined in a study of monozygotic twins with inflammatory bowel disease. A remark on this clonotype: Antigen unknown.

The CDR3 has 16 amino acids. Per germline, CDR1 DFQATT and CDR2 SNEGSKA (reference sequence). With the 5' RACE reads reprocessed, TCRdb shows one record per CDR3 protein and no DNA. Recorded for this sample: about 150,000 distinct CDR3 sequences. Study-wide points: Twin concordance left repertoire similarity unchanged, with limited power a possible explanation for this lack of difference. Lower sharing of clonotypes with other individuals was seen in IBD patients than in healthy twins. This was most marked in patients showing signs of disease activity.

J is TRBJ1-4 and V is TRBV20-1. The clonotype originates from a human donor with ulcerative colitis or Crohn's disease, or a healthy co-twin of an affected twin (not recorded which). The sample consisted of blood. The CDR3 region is CSALSGDPSTNEKLFF.